This T cell receptor beta chain is from a study of T cell repertoires in cytomegalovirus infection. In the study overall: Both a matching HLA type and CMV infection were indicated by public TCR beta signatures.

As to this clonotype: The antigen is unknown.

V was cut by 4 bases and J by 3 bases, with 14 bases left in between. The CDR3 has 14 amino acids. In germline, CDR1 is SQVTM, CDR2 ANQGSEA. Study conclusions and caveats: CMV-specific TCR beta clonotypes restricted by HLA-C dominated the ex vivo response.

Using its own MiXCR run on the reads, TCRdb lists one record per CDR3 protein. The table records 200,000 to 250,000 distinct CDR3 sequences, under 25% of them present only once. This receptor was identified in a human donor in good health (CMV status not recorded). Some clones in this sample may be carry-over from other donors' samples. The chain joins TRBV29-1 to TRBJ2-3; D is ambiguous. The sequenced sample was CD8+ T cells from PBMCs. The chain's CDR3 is CSVAGVENTDTQYF. DNA for the CDR3: TGCAGCGTTGCTGGGGTAGAAAATACAGATACGCAGTATTTT.